What follows are 9 T cell receptor beta chains derived from one specimen sequenced in a study of STAT3 mutations in large granular lymphocyte leukemia. Study observations and caveats: Every T-cell large granular lymphocyte leukemia patient had at least one immunodominant TCR beta clonotype.

Their specific antigens are unknown. TCRdb's copy holds only in-frame clones and misses some; the assay was immunoSEQ multiplex PCR. The repertoire includes about 12,000 clones, roughly 85% of them detected once, and 12% sits in the top ten. Sequences were obtained from PBMCs. The source is a human donor with T large granular lymphocyte leukemia. Some clones in this sample may be carry-over from other donors' samples.

The chain has TRBV7-2 and TRBJ2-3; 9 bases line up with TRBD1. The germline V gene encodes CDR1 SGHTA and CDR2 FQGNSA. The CDR3 loop spans 15 amino acids. Trimming took 6 bases from V and 3 from J; bases not matched to a gene: 7. CDR3 protein: CASSTGGFWTDTQYF. DNA for the CDR3: TGTGCCAGCAGTACAGGGGGCTTCTGGACAGATACGCAGTATTTT.

The chain has TRBV6-1 and TRBJ1-2, with D maybe TRBD1 (5 bases). From germline, CDR1 is MNHNS and CDR2 SASEGT. The CDR3 loop spans 17 amino acids. With 0 bases removed from V and 3 bases from J, the gap between germline ends came to 17 bases. Here the CDR3 reads CASSEAITTAAYYGYTF. CDR3 DNA: TGTGCCAGCAGTGAAGCCATAACGACAGCCGCTTACTATGGCTACACCTTC.

This chain uses TRBV11-2 with TRBJ2-1; 9 nucleotides agree with TRBD2. The CDR3 spans 14 residues. V lost 3 bases, J lost 7 bases, and 4 bases stayed unmatched. In germline, CDR1 is SGHAT, CDR2 FQNNGV. The CDR3 bases are TGTGCCAGCAGCTTGGGTAGCGGGAGTAATGAGCAGTTCTTC. Residues: CASSLGSGSNEQFF.

The chain couples TRBV5-4 to TRBJ2-5, with no clear D. CDR3 length: 14 residues. V was pared by 0 bases and J by 2 bases, with 8 bases between. The germline V gene encodes CDR1 SGHNT and CDR2 YYREEE (reference sequence). CDR3 sequence reads: CASSLVASQETQYF. In nucleotides, the CDR3 is TGTGCCAGCAGCTTGGTGGCGTCGCAAGAGACCCAGTACTTC.

The rearrangement links TRBV18 to TRBJ1-1; 7 nucleotides agree with TRBD1. The CDR3 is made up of 14 amino acids. Germline V gives CDR1 KGHSH, CDR2 LQKENI. Unmatched junction bases numbered 5, after V lost 3 bases and J lost 4 bases. The CDR3 sequence: CASSPRGLGTEAFF. Here the CDR3 DNA reads TGTGCCAGCTCACCGAGGGGGCTCGGCACTGAAGCTTTCTTT.

In its sample, this clone was seen a few times. The chain has TRBV27 and TRBJ1-1; D might be TRBD1 (6 bases). In germline, CDR1 is MNHEY, CDR2 SMNVEV (reference sequence). V shed 2 bases and J shed 6 bases, with 16 bases lying between them. The CDR3 totals 15 residues. CDR3 in amino acids: CASSLQGMGQPEAFF. In DNA, the CDR3 is TGTGCCAGCAGTTTACAGGGGATGGGGCAGCCTGAAGCTTTCTTT.

This chain links TRBV7-2 with TRBJ2-7; D is unclear. CDR3 size: 11 residues. CDR1 is SGHTA, CDR2 FQGNSA, per germline. The V end lost 5 bases, the J end lost 7 bases, and 9 bases lay between the germline ends. The CDR3 sequence is CASSRVGEQYF. The CDR3 coding sequence is TGTGCCAGCAGCAGGGTAGGTGAGCAGTACTTC.

The rearrangement links TRBV18 to TRBJ2-1; TRBD2 aligns across 9 bases. There are 14 residues in the CDR3. Germline V lookup: CDR1 KGHSH, CDR2 LQKENI. V shed 3 bases and J 9 bases; nucleotides not matched to a gene: 6. The DNA for the CDR3 is TGTGCCAGCTCACCGGGCGGGAGGGCCGCTGAGCAGTTCTTC. It yields the protein CASSPGGRAAEQFF.

The chain uses TRBV7-9 and TRBJ1-1; no reliable D call. Germline V gene lookup returns CDR1 SEHNR and CDR2 FQNEAQ (reference sequence). The CDR3 runs 14 residues. V was shortened by 0 bases and J by 2 bases, with 7 bases between the two germline ends. The CDR3 nucleotides are TGTGCCAGCAGCTTAGCGCGAATAAACACTGAAGCTTTCTTT. Protein product: CASSLARINTEAFF.